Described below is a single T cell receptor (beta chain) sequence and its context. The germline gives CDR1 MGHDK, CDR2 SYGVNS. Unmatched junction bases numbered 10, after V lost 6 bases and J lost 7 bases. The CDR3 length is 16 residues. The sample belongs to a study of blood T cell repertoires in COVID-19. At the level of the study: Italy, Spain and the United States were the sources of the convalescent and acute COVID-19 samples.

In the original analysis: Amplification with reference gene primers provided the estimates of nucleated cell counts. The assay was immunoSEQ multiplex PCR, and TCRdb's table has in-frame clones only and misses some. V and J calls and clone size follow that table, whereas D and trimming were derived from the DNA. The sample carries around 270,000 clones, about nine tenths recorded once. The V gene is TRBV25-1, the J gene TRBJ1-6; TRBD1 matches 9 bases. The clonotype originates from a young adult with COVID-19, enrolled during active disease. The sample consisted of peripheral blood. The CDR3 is CASSLTTGGLNSPLHF. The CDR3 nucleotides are TGTGCCAGCAGCCTCACCACAGGGGGCCTCAATTCACCCCTCCACTTT.